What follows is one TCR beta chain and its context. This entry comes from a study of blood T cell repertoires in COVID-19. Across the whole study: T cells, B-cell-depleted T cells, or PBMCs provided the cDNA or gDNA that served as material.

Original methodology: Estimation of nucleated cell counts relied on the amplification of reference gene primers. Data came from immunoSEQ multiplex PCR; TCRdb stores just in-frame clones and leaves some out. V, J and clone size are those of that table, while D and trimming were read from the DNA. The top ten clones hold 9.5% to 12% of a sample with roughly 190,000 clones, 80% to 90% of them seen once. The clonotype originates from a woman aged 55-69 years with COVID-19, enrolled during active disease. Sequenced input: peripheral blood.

The CDR3 loop reads CAWNSGRSYNEQFF. The CDR3 coding sequence is TGTGCCTGGAACAGCGGGAGGTCCTACAATGAGCAGTTCTTC. This chain joins TRBV30 and TRBJ2-1, with 9 bases lining up with TRBD2. Germline V gives CDR1 GTSNPN, CDR2 SVGIG (reference sequence). Trimming took 4 bases from V and 1 from J; bases not matched to a gene: 2. This CDR3 has 14 amino acids.